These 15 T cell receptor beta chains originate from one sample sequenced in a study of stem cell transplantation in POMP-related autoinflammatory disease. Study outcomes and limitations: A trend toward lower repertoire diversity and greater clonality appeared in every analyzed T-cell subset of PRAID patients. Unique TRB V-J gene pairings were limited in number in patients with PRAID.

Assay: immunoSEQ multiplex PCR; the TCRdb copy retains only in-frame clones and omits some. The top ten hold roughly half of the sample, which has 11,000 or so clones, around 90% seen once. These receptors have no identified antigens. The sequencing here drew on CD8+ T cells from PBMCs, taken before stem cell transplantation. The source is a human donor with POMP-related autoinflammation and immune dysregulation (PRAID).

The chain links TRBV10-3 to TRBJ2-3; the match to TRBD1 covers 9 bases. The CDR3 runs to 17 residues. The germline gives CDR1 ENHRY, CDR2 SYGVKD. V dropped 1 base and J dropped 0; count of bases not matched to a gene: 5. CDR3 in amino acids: CAISEFKGTGSTDTQYF. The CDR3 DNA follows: TGTGCCATCAGTGAGTTTAAGGGGACAGGGAGCACAGATACGCAGTATTTT.

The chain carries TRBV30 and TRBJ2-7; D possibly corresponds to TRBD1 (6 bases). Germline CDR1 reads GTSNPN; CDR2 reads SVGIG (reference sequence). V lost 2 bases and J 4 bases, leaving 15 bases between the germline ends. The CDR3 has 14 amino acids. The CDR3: CAWSKGQFFYEQYF. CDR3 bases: TGTGCCTGGAGTAAAGGACAGTTCTTTTACGAGCAGTACTTC.

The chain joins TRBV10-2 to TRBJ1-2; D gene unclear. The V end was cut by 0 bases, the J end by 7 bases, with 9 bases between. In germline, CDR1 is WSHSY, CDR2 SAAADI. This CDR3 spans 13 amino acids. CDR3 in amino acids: CASSESRVGGYTF. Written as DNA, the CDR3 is TGCGCCAGCAGTGAGTCAAGGGTTGGTGGCTACACCTTC.

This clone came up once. As DNA, the CDR3 is TGCGCCAGCAGGATATCCGGGACGGTGAACACTGAAGCTTTCTTT. Translating gives CASRISGTVNTEAFF. The chain is built from TRBV5-1 and TRBJ1-1, with TRBD1 as a possible D gene (5 bases). Germline lookup yields CDR1 SGHRS and CDR2 YFSETQ. Deletions cut 5 bases from V and 0 bases from J, with 14 bases between. The CDR3 extends over 15 amino acids.

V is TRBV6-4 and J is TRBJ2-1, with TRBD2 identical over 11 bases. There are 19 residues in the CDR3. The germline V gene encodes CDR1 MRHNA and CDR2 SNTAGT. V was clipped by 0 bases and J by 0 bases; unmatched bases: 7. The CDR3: CASSDSAGLAGHSYNEQFF. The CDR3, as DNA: TGTGCCAGCAGTGACTCCGCCGGACTAGCGGGCCACTCCTACAATGAGCAGTTCTTC.

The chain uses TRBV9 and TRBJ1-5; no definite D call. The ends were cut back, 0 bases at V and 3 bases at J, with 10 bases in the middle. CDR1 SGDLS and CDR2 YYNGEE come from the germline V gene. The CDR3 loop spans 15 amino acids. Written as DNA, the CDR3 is TGTGCCAGCAGCGTAGAGGGAAGGAACAATCAGCCCCAGCATTTT. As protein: CASSVEGRNNQPQHF.

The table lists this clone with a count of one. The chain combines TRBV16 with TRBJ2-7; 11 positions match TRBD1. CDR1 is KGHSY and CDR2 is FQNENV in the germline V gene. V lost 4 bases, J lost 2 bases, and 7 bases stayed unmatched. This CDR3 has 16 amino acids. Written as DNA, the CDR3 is TGTGCCAGCAGCCGAGCCGGGACAGGGGGACCCTACGAGCAGTACTTC. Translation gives CASSRAGTGGPYEQYF.

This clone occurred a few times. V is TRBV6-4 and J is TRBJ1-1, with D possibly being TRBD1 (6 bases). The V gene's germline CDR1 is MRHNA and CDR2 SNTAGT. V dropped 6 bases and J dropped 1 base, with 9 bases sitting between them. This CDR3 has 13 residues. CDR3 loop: CASRRQENTEAFF. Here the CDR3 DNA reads TGTGCCAGCAGGAGACAGGAGAACACTGAAGCTTTCTTT.

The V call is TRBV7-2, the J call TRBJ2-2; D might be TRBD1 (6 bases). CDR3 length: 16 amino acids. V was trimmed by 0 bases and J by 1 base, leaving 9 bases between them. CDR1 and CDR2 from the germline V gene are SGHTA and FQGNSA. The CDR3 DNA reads TGTGCCAGCAGCTTAGCGGGGGCCTTGAACACCGGGGAGCTGTTTTTT. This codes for CASSLAGALNTGELFF.

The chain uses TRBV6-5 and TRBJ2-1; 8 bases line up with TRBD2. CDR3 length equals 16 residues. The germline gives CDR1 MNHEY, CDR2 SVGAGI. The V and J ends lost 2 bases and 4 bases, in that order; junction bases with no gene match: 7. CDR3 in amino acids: CASSYDRAGGYNEQFF. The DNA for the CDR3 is TGTGCCAGCAGTTACGATCGCGCGGGAGGTTACAATGAGCAGTTCTTC.

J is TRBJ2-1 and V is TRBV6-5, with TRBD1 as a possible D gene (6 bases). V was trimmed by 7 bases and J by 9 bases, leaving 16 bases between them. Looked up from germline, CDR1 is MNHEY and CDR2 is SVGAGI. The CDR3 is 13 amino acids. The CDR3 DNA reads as TGTGCCAGCAATCAACCAGGGGAACGTGAGCAGTTCTTC. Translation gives CASNQPGEREQFF.

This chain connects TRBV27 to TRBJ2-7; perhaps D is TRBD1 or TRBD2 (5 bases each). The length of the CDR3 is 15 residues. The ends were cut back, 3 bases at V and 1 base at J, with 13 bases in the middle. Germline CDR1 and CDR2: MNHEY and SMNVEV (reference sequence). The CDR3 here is CASSLLQGPSYEQYF. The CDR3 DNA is TGTGCCAGCAGTTTGTTGCAGGGACCTTCCTACGAGCAGTACTTC.

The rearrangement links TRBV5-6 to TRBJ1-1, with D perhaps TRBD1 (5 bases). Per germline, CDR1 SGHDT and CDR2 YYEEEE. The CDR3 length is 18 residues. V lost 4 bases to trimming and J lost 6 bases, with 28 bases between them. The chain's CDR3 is CASSHTPLLGTFGAEAFF. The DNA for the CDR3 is TGTGCCAGCAGCCACACTCCCCTCTTGGGGACCTTTGGCGCTGAAGCTTTCTTT.

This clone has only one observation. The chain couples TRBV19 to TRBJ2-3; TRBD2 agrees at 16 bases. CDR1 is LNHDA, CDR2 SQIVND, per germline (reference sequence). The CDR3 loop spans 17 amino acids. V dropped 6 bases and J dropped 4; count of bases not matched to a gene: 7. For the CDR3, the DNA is TGTGCCAGTAGCGGGACTAGCGGGGGGGCCGAGGCAGATACGCAGTATTTT. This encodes CASSGTSGGAEADTQYF.

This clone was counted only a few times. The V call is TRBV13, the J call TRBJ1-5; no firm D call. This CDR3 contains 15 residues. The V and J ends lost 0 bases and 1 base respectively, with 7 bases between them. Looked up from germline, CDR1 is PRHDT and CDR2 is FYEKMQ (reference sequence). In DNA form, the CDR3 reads TGTGCCAGCAGCTTAGGGGGCGTAAGCAATCAGCCCCAGCATTTT. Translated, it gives CASSLGGVSNQPQHF.